This T cell receptor (beta chain) stems from a study of response to subunit inactivated influenza vaccine. MiXCR was run by TCRdb on the RT-PCR reads, yielding one entry per CDR3 protein. The profile shows more than 500,000 distinct CDR3 sequences, 11% of them singletons. V dropped 4 bases and J dropped 5 bases, with 14 bases sitting between them. Per germline, CDR1 MNHEY and CDR2 SVGEGT. CDR3 length: 14 residues. These same data were also listed under a study on T cells expressing NK-cell markers. That paper adds: What made the TCR beta cDNA was 5'RACE template switching with UMIs.

The V call is TRBV6-2 or TRBV6-3, the J call TRBJ2-5; TRBD2 might be the D (5 bases). This clonotype originated in a man aged 45-65 years who received an inactivated influenza vaccine. The material was PBMCs from blood, obtained on the day of vaccination. Here the CDR3 reads CASSFEGGVETQYF. Here the CDR3 DNA reads TGTGCCAGCAGTTTCGAGGGTGGGGTCGAGACCCAGTACTTC.